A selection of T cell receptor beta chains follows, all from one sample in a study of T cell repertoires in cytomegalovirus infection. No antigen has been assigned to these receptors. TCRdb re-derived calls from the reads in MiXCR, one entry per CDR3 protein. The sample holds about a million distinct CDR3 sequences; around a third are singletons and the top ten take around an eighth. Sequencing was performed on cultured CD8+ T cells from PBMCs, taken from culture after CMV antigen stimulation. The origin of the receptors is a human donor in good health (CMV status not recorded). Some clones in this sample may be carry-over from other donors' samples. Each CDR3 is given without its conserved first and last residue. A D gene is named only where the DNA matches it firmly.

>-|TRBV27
ASSPWTEPNQPQH
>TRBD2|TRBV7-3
ASSSPARGGGNEQF
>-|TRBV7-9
ASSPTGTDNQPQH
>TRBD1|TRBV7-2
ASSLVGTGRYEQY
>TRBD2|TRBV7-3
ASSWGLAGTDTQY
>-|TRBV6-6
ASSYSGGVSSTDTQY
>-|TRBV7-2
ASSLLSHSEQY
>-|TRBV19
ASSMGQESISTQY
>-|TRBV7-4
ASPMGKDGYT
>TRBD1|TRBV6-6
ASAGGQVRSPLH
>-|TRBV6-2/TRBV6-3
ASSYLRTDSPYNEQF